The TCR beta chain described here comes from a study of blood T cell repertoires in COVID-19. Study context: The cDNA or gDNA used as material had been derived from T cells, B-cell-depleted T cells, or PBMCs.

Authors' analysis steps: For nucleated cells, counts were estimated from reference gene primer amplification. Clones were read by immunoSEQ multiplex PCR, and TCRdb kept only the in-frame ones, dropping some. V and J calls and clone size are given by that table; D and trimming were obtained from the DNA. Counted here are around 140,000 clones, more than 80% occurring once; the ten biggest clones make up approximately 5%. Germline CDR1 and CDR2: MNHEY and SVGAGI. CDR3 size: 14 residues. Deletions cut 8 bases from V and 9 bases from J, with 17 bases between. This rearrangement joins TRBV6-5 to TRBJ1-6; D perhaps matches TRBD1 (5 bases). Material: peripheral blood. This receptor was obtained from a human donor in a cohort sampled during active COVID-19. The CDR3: CASGDFGEGSPLHF. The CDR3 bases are TGTGCCAGCGGGGACTTTGGGGAAGGTTCACCCCTCCACTTT.